This is a list of T cell receptor beta chains from one sample in a study of shared clonotypes between healthy human individuals. Generated by immunoSEQ multiplex PCR, the TCRdb table keeps only in-frame clones and is missing some. The sample lists some 900,000 clones; over 75% were seen once. Material: memory CD4+ T cells sorted from blood. The source is a man aged 18 to 30 in good health. CDR3s include the opening cysteine and the closing phenylalanine or tryptophan. A D gene is named only where the DNA matches it firmly. Clone sizes are given selectively: once, few, many, or a class where the clone is expanded.

j_call: TRBJ2-5; v_call: TRBV19; d_call: NA; clone_size: NA; cdr3_aa: CASSVPGRQETQYF; cdr3_nt: TGTGCCAGTAGTGTACCGGGACGGCAAGAGACCCAGTACTTC
j_call: TRBJ1-2; v_call: TRBV2; d_call: NA; clone_size: many; cdr3_aa: CASTPRWGVNYGYTF; cdr3_nt: TGTGCCAGCACTCCGCGGTGGGGCGTCAACTATGGCTACACCTTC
j_call: TRBJ1-2; v_call: TRBV19; d_call: TRBD1; clone_size: once; cdr3_aa: CASSEAGTGTYGYTF; cdr3_nt: TGTGCCAGTAGTGAGGCCGGGACAGGGACTTATGGCTACACCTTC
j_call: TRBJ1-1; v_call: TRBV28; d_call: NA; clone_size: NA; cdr3_aa: CASSLPMGRRNTEAFF; cdr3_nt: TGTGCCAGCAGTTTACCCATGGGACGTAGGAACACTGAAGCTTTCTTT
j_call: TRBJ1-3; v_call: TRBV6-6; d_call: NA; clone_size: NA; cdr3_aa: CASTERALSGNTIYF; cdr3_nt: TGTGCCAGCACCGAGAGAGCCCTCTCTGGAAACACCATATATTTT
j_call: TRBJ1-6; v_call: TRBV6-4; d_call: TRBD1; clone_size: NA; cdr3_aa: CASSVPGQGPPGYSPLHF; cdr3_nt: TGTGCCAGCAGCGTCCCGGGACAGGGGCCGCCGGGGTATTCACCCCTCCACTTT
j_call: TRBJ1-2; v_call: TRBV7-2; d_call: NA; clone_size: NA; cdr3_aa: CASSPSPIYGYTF; cdr3_nt: TGTGCCAGCAGCCCCAGCCCGATCTATGGCTACACCTTC
j_call: TRBJ1-3; v_call: TRBV19; d_call: NA; clone_size: NA; cdr3_aa: CASSPRDLSGNTIYF; cdr3_nt: TGTGCCAGTAGTCCCCGGGACTTGTCGGGAAACACCATATATTTT
j_call: TRBJ2-3; v_call: TRBV2; d_call: NA; clone_size: NA; cdr3_aa: CASSVLFSSTDTQYF; cdr3_nt: TGTGCCAGCAGTGTTCTTTTTTCTAGCACAGATACGCAGTATTTT
j_call: TRBJ2-4; v_call: TRBV19; d_call: NA; clone_size: NA; cdr3_aa: CASSLVWRENIQYF; cdr3_nt: TGTGCCAGTAGTCTGGTTTGGAGGGAGAACATTCAGTACTTC
j_call: TRBJ1-5; v_call: TRBV7-2; d_call: TRBD1; clone_size: NA; cdr3_aa: CASSSLRTGSNQPQHF; cdr3_nt: TGTGCCAGCAGCTCCCTACGGACAGGGAGCAATCAGCCCCAGCATTTT
j_call: TRBJ1-2; v_call: TRBV5-4; d_call: NA; clone_size: medium-sized; cdr3_aa: CASSLDSNGYTF; cdr3_nt: TGTGCCAGCAGCTTGGACAGTAATGGCTACACCTTC
j_call: TRBJ1-2; v_call: TRBV29-1; d_call: NA; clone_size: NA; cdr3_aa: CSVESRNYGYTF; cdr3_nt: TGCAGCGTTGAGTCACGGAACTATGGCTACACCTTC
j_call: TRBJ1-1; v_call: TRBV27; d_call: NA; clone_size: NA; cdr3_aa: CASSFLQGSTEAFF; cdr3_nt: TGTGCCAGCAGCTTCCTACAGGGTTCTACTGAAGCTTTCTTT
j_call: TRBJ1-2; v_call: TRBV6-5; d_call: NA; clone_size: many; cdr3_aa: CASNPGRNYGYTF; cdr3_nt: TGTGCCAGCAACCCGGGACGGAACTATGGCTACACCTTC
j_call: TRBJ1-1; v_call: TRBV7-2; d_call: NA; clone_size: NA; cdr3_aa: CASSLRLENTEAFF; cdr3_nt: TGTGCCAGCAGCTTACGCCTAGAGAACACTGAAGCTTTCTTT
j_call: TRBJ1-2; v_call: TRBV19; d_call: NA; clone_size: NA; cdr3_aa: CASSRNREGGYTF; cdr3_nt: TGTGCCAGTAGTAGGAACAGGGAAGGGGGCTACACCTTC
j_call: TRBJ2-3; v_call: TRBV6-6; d_call: TRBD2; clone_size: NA; cdr3_aa: CAGTSGTDTQYF; cdr3_nt: TGTGCCGGAACTAGCGGAACAGATACGCAGTATTTT
j_call: TRBJ1-2; v_call: TRBV5-1; d_call: TRBD1; clone_size: NA; cdr3_aa: CASSLVGQSYGYTF; cdr3_nt: TGCGCCAGCAGCTTGGTGGGACAGTCCTATGGCTACACCTTC
j_call: TRBJ1-1; v_call: TRBV10-3; d_call: TRBD1; clone_size: once; cdr3_aa: CAISLDRAEAFF; cdr3_nt: TGTGCCATCAGCCTAGACAGGGCTGAAGCTTTCTTT
j_call: TRBJ2-7; v_call: TRBV5-4; d_call: NA; clone_size: few; cdr3_aa: CASSRVHEQYF; cdr3_nt: TGTGCCAGCAGCAGGGTCCACGAGCAGTACTTC
j_call: TRBJ2-1; v_call: TRBV29-1; d_call: TRBD2; clone_size: NA; cdr3_aa: CSVMLAGGPGNSYNEQFF; cdr3_nt: TGCAGCGTTATGCTAGCGGGAGGGCCGGGCAACTCCTACAATGAGCAGTTCTTC
j_call: TRBJ2-7; v_call: TRBV5-3; d_call: NA; clone_size: few; cdr3_aa: CARSLISVPYEQYF; cdr3_nt: TGTGCCAGAAGCTTGATTAGCGTGCCCTACGAGCAGTACTTC
j_call: TRBJ2-3; v_call: TRBV4-3; d_call: TRBD2; clone_size: few; cdr3_aa: CASSRLAGVSTDTQYF; cdr3_nt: TGCGCCAGCAGCCGACTAGCGGGAGTCTCTACAGATACGCAGTATTTT
j_call: TRBJ2-7; v_call: TRBV15; d_call: TRBD2; clone_size: many; cdr3_aa: CATSRTSGGTREQYF; cdr3_nt: TGTGCCACCAGCAGGACTAGCGGGGGGACCCGGGAGCAGTACTTC
j_call: TRBJ1-5; v_call: TRBV5-6; d_call: NA; clone_size: NA; cdr3_aa: CASSLGSLAGQPQHF; cdr3_nt: TGTGCCAGCAGCTTGGGCAGCCTAGCAGGGCAGCCCCAGCATTTT
j_call: TRBJ2-1; v_call: TRBV10-1; d_call: TRBD2; clone_size: NA; cdr3_aa: CASSEAGRLAGSYNEQFF; cdr3_nt: TGCGCCAGCAGTGAGGCCGGGAGGCTAGCGGGTTCCTACAATGAGCAGTTCTTC
j_call: TRBJ1-2; v_call: TRBV18; d_call: NA; clone_size: NA; cdr3_aa: CASSPGRGNYGYTF; cdr3_nt: TGTGCCAGCTCACCCGGGCGGGGTAACTATGGCTACACCTTC
j_call: TRBJ2-7; v_call: TRBV27; d_call: TRBD1; clone_size: NA; cdr3_aa: CASSAGTGYREQYF; cdr3_nt: TGTGCCAGCAGCGCCGGGACAGGTTATCGCGAGCAGTACTTC
j_call: TRBJ2-1; v_call: TRBV5-1; d_call: TRBD1; clone_size: NA; cdr3_aa: CASSSTGGRYNEQFF; cdr3_nt: TGCGCCAGCAGCTCGACAGGGGGAAGATACAATGAGCAGTTCTTC
j_call: TRBJ1-4; v_call: TRBV7-2; d_call: NA; clone_size: NA; cdr3_aa: CASSSRGEKLFF; cdr3_nt: TGTGCCAGCAGCTCGAGGGGTGAAAAACTGTTTTTT
j_call: TRBJ2-1; v_call: TRBV10-3; d_call: TRBD2; clone_size: NA; cdr3_aa: CATLLSGSSYNEQFF; cdr3_nt: TGTGCCACCCTTCTTAGCGGGAGCTCCTACAATGAGCAGTTCTTC
j_call: TRBJ1-1; v_call: TRBV18; d_call: NA; clone_size: NA; cdr3_aa: CASSQIGGTEAFF; cdr3_nt: TGTGCCAGCTCACAGATAGGGGGTACTGAAGCTTTCTTT
j_call: TRBJ2-3; v_call: TRBV7-2; d_call: NA; clone_size: NA; cdr3_aa: CASSLRRGARIFTDTQYF; cdr3_nt: TGTGCCAGCAGCTTACGTCGGGGGGCTAGGATATTCACAGATACGCAGTATTTT
j_call: TRBJ2-3; v_call: TRBV4-1; d_call: NA; clone_size: NA; cdr3_aa: CASADLETRTDTQYF; cdr3_nt: TGCGCCAGCGCCGACCTGGAGACTCGCACAGATACGCAGTATTTT
j_call: TRBJ1-4; v_call: TRBV28; d_call: NA; clone_size: NA; cdr3_aa: CASSLGGNEKLFF; cdr3_nt: TGTGCCAGCAGTTTAGGGGGAAATGAAAAACTGTTTTTT
j_call: TRBJ1-3; v_call: TRBV5-4; d_call: TRBD1; clone_size: NA; cdr3_aa: CASSEGQGGNTIYF; cdr3_nt: TGTGCCAGCAGCGAGGGACAGGGTGGAAACACCATATATTTT
j_call: TRBJ2-1; v_call: TRBV11-2; d_call: NA; clone_size: NA; cdr3_aa: CASSLYGKGEQFF; cdr3_nt: TGTGCCAGCAGCTTATACGGGAAGGGTGAGCAGTTCTTC
j_call: TRBJ2-7; v_call: TRBV2; d_call: NA; clone_size: many; cdr3_aa: CASSGVIASYEQYF; cdr3_nt: TGTGCCAGCAGCGGGGTGATAGCCTCCTACGAGCAGTACTTC
j_call: TRBJ2-3; v_call: TRBV11-2; d_call: TRBD2; clone_size: NA; cdr3_aa: CASSRPGLAATDTQYF; cdr3_nt: TGTGCCAGCAGCCGACCGGGACTAGCGGCCACAGATACGCAGTATTTT
j_call: TRBJ2-5; v_call: TRBV7-9; d_call: NA; clone_size: NA; cdr3_aa: CASSRRDNQETQYF; cdr3_nt: TGTGCCAGCAGCCGCCGGGACAACCAAGAGACCCAGTACTTC
j_call: TRBJ1-2; v_call: TRBV4-3; d_call: NA; clone_size: NA; cdr3_aa: CASSQDPNYGYTF; cdr3_nt: TGCGCCAGCAGCCAAGACCCCAACTATGGCTACACCTTC
j_call: TRBJ2-3; v_call: TRBV7-2; d_call: TRBD2; clone_size: NA; cdr3_aa: CASSLAGRAQDTQYF; cdr3_nt: TGTGCCAGCAGCTTAGCCGGGAGGGCCCAAGATACGCAGTATTTT
j_call: TRBJ2-2; v_call: TRBV29-1; d_call: NA; clone_size: NA; cdr3_aa: CSAGRGTGELFF; cdr3_nt: TGCAGCGCGGGGCGGGGCACCGGGGAGCTGTTTTTT
j_call: TRBJ1-1; v_call: TRBV21-1; d_call: NA; clone_size: NA; cdr3_aa: CASSNPERAKTEAFF; cdr3_nt: TGTGCCAGCAGCAATCCTGAGAGGGCCAAGACTGAAGCTTTCTTT
j_call: TRBJ1-6; v_call: TRBV29-1; d_call: NA; clone_size: NA; cdr3_aa: CSVAGYPNSPLHF; cdr3_nt: TGCAGCGTAGCCGGGTACCCTAATTCACCCCTCCACTTT
j_call: TRBJ2-3; v_call: TRBV6-1; d_call: NA; clone_size: NA; cdr3_aa: CASTTGAERTDTQYF; cdr3_nt: TGTGCCAGCACCACGGGGGCGGAACGCACAGATACGCAGTATTTT
j_call: TRBJ2-2; v_call: TRBV30; d_call: TRBD1; clone_size: NA; cdr3_aa: CAWIHDRGRIGELFF; cdr3_nt: TGTGCCTGGATTCACGACAGGGGGCGAATCGGGGAGCTGTTTTTT
j_call: TRBJ2-1; v_call: TRBV7-3; d_call: NA; clone_size: NA; cdr3_aa: CASSPGLANNEQFF; cdr3_nt: TGTGCCAGCAGCCCCGGGCTAGCCAACAATGAGCAGTTCTTC
j_call: TRBJ1-2; v_call: TRBV7-9; d_call: NA; clone_size: NA; cdr3_aa: CASSPSGANYGYTF; cdr3_nt: TGTGCCAGCAGCCCAAGTGGGGCTAACTATGGCTACACCTTC
j_call: TRBJ2-3; v_call: TRBV2; d_call: NA; clone_size: NA; cdr3_aa: CASRGAGDTQYF; cdr3_nt: TGTGCCAGCAGGGGGGCTGGAGATACGCAGTATTTT
j_call: TRBJ2-7; v_call: TRBV15; d_call: TRBD2; clone_size: NA; cdr3_aa: CATSRDRGDYEQYF; cdr3_nt: TGTGCCACCAGCAGAGACCGGGGGGACTACGAGCAGTACTTC
j_call: TRBJ1-6; v_call: TRBV19; d_call: TRBD1; clone_size: NA; cdr3_aa: CASSITRGLSPLHF; cdr3_nt: TGTGCCAGTAGTATCACCAGGGGGCTTTCACCCCTCCACTTT
j_call: TRBJ1-4; v_call: TRBV28; d_call: TRBD1; clone_size: NA; cdr3_aa: CASFGQEREKLFF; cdr3_nt: TGTGCCAGCTTCGGACAGGAGCGCGAAAAACTGTTTTTT
j_call: TRBJ2-2; v_call: TRBV9; d_call: NA; clone_size: NA; cdr3_aa: CASSPRGEGPGELFF; cdr3_nt: TGTGCCAGCAGCCCCCGGGGAGAAGGTCCTGGGGAGCTGTTTTTT
j_call: TRBJ1-4; v_call: TRBV27; d_call: NA; clone_size: NA; cdr3_aa: CASSLRPGDIEKLFF; cdr3_nt: TGTGCCAGCAGTTTACGGCCCGGGGACATCGAAAAACTGTTTTTT
j_call: TRBJ2-2; v_call: TRBV10-3; d_call: NA; clone_size: once; cdr3_aa: CAISAETKNGELFF; cdr3_nt: TGTGCCATCAGTGCCGAGACTAAGAACGGGGAGCTGTTTTTT